The entry that follows covers one T cell receptor beta chain sequence. In its sample, this clonotype was seen a few times. No antigen is known for it. The sample holds no much larger clone one base away, and base qualities are not on file. These data are taken from a study of CD8 T cells in ankylosing spondylitis (TCRdb year 2017). Looking at the study overall: To find TCR variants linked to disease, the study profiled T cell receptor beta repertoires in ankylosing spondylitis patients and healthy donors. The full study cohort comprised roughly 24 ankylosing spondylitis patients and over 95 healthy donors. Samples of peripheral blood were taken, and for ankylosing spondylitis patients, synovial fluid was collected as well. Broader findings and caveats from the paper: The disease-linked clones showed a CD8+ phenotype and occurred at relatively low frequencies in peripheral blood. A TCR beta motif made up of several highly homologous amino acid variants appeared to be characteristic of blood from ankylosing spondylitis patients. The disease-linked clones were reported as significantly enriched in matched synovial fluid samples from ankylosing spondylitis patients. Some motif variants had previously been reported in the synovial fluid and blood of reactive arthritis patients, which suggests shared mechanisms of disease initiation.

V is clipped by 9 bases and J by 3 bases, and the sequence between their germline boundaries is 18 bases long. As encoded in the germline V gene (reference sequence), CDR1 is MNHEY while CDR2 is SMNVEV. The CDR3 measures 14 amino acids from cysteine to phenylalanine. Of all the DNA, just the CDR3 is kept, 42 bases in frame from base 1. The reads were generated on an Illumina HiSeq 2500. Quantitative 5'-RACE with molecular barcodes was used to prepare TCR beta libraries. On the study's bioinformatics: Disease-linked TCR variants were identified with a new computational method built on a probabilistic model of VDJ rearrangement. Through fastp at Q25 and MiXCR, TCRdb rebuilt clones from the public reads, retaining in-frame beta chains. CDR3 protein duplicates are merged, each entry listing the most common genes and DNA. What appears here as the V and J calls and clone size reflects TCRdb's work, not the paper's. This sample is represented by around 490,000 distinct CDR3 sequences; about 5.4% of them were singletons. The ten largest clones capture roughly 3.2% of the sample.

Source material: blood, either unsorted or a sorted T cell fraction (not recorded which). This clonotype originated in a male donor with ankylosing spondylitis. The chain uses TRBV27 and TRBJ2-7; no D segment can be confidently identified. The CDR3 sequence is CASLGGRPFYEQYF. The DNA sequence is as follows: TGTGCCAGTCTAGGTGGCCGGCCCTTCTACGAGCAGTACTTC.